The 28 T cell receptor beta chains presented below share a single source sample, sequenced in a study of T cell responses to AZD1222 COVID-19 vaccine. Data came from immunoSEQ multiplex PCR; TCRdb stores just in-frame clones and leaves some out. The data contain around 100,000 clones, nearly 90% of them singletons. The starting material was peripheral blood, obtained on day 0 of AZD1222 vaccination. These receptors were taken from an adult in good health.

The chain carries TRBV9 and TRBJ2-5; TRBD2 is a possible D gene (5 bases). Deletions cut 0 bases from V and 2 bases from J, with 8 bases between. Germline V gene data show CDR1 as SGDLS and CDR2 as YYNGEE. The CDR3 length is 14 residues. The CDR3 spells CASSVGTFQETQYF. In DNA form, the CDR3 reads TGTGCCAGCAGCGTAGGGACTTTTCAAGAGACCCAGTACTTC.

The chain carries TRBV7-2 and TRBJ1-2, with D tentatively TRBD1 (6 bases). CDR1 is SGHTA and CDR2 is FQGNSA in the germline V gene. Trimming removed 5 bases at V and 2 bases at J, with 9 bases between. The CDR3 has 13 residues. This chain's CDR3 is CASSAGQNYGYTF. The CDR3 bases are TGTGCCAGCAGCGCAGGACAGAACTATGGCTACACCTTC.

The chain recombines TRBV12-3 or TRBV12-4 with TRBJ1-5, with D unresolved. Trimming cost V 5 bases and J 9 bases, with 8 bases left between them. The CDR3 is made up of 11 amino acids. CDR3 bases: TGTGCCAGCAGTCTCAAGGGGCCCCAGCATTTT. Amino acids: CASSLKGPQHF.

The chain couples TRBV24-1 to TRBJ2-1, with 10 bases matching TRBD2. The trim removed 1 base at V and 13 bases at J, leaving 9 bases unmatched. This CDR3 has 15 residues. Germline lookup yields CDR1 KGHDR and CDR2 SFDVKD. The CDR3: CATSDFALGLATQFF. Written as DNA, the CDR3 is TGTGCCACCAGTGATTTTGCCCTGGGACTAGCGACTCAGTTCTTC.

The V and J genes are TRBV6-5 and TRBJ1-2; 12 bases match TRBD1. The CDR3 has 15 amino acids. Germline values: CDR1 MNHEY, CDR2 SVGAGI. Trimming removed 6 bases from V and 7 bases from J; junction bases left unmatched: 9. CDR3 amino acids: CASSLPGQGAPGYTF. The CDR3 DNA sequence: TGTGCCAGCAGCCTACCGGGACAGGGGGCGCCTGGCTACACCTTC.

Here the CDR3 DNA reads TGTGCCAGCAGCCGATGGGGGAACACTGAAGCTTTCTTT. The encoded protein is CASSRWGNTEAFF. The rearrangement uses TRBV28 and TRBJ1-1; D gene uncertain. The V and J ends lost 6 bases and 1 base respectively, with 9 bases between them. This CDR3 region has 13 residues. From germline, CDR1 is MDHEN and CDR2 SYDVKM.

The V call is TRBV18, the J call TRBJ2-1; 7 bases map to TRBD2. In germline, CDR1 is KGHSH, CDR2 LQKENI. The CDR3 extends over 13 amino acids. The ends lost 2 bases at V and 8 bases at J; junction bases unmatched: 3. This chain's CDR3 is CASSPGGGDEQFF. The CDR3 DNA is TGTGCCAGCTCACCAGGGGGGGGAGATGAGCAGTTCTTC.

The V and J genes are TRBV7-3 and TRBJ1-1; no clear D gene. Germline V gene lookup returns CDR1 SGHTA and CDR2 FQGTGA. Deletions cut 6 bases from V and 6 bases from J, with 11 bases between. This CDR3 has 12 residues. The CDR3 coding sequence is TGTGCCAGCAGTCGACCGGAAGCTGAAGCTTTCTTT. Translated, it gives CASSRPEAEAFF.

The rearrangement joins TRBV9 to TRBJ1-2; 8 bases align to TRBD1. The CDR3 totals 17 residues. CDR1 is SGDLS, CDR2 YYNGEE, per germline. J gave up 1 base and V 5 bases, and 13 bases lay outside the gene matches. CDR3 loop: CASSLDSGGAYNYGYTF. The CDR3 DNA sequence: TGTGCCAGCAGTTTAGACTCAGGGGGCGCCTATAACTATGGCTACACCTTC.

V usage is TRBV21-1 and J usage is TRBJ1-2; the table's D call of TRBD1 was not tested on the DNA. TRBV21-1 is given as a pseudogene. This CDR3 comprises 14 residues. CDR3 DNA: TGTGCCAGCAGCGTAGACAGCCGACTGGATGGCTACACCTTC. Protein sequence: CASSVDSRLDGYTF.

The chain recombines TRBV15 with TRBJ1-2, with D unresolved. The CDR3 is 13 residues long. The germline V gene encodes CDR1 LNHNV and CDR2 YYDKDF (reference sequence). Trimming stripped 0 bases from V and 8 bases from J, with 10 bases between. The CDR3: CATSRDVQRGYTF. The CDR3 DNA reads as TGTGCCACCAGCAGAGATGTTCAGAGGGGCTACACCTTC.

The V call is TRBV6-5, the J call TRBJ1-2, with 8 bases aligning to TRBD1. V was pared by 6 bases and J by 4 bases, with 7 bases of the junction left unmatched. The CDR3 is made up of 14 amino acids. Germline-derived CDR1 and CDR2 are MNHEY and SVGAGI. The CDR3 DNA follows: TGTGCCAGCAGCCGGACAGGGAAGGGCTATGGCTACACCTTC. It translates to CASSRTGKGYGYTF.

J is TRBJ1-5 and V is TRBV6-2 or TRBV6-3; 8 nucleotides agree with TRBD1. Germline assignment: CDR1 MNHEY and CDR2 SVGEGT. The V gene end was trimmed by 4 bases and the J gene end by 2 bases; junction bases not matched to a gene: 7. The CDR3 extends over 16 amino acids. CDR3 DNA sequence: TGTGCCAGCAGTTCTCTCAGGGGGCGTCGCAATCAGCCCCAGCATTTT. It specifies CASSSLRGRRNQPQHF.

The CDR3 DNA follows: TGTGCCAGCACCGAAACAGGGGGCATCACAGATACGCAGTATTTT. This translates into CASTETGGITDTQYF. The chain recombines TRBV27 with TRBJ2-3; TRBD1 agrees at 9 bases. Germline CDR1 is MNHEY and CDR2 is SMNVEV (reference sequence). The CDR3 contains 15 residues. The junction had 7 bases not matched to a gene; V was cut back by 7 bases and J by 2 bases.

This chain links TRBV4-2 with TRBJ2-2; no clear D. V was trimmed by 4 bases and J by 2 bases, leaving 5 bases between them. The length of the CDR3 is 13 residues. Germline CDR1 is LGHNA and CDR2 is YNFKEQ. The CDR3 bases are TGTGCCAGCAGCCTCTCTAACACCGGGGAGCTGTTTTTT. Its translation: CASSLSNTGELFF.

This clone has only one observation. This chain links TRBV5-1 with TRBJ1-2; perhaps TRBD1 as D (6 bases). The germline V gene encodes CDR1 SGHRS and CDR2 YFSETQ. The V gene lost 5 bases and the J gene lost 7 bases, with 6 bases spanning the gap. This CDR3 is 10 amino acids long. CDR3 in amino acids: CASRQGGYTF. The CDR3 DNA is TGCGCCAGCAGACAGGGTGGCTACACCTTC.

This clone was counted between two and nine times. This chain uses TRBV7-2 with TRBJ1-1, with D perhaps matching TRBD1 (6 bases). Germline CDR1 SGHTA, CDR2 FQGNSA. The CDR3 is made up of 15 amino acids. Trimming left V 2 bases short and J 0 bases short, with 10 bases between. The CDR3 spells CASSLTGTVNTEAFF. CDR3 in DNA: TGTGCCAGCAGCTTAACAGGGACCGTGAACACTGAAGCTTTCTTT.

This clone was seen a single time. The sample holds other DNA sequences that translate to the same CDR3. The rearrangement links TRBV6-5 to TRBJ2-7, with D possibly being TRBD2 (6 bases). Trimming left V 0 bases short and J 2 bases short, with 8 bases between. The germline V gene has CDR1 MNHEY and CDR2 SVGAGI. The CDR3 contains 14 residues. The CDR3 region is CASSYSGGPYEQYF. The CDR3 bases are TGTGCCAGCAGTTACTCCGGGGGTCCCTACGAGCAGTACTTC.

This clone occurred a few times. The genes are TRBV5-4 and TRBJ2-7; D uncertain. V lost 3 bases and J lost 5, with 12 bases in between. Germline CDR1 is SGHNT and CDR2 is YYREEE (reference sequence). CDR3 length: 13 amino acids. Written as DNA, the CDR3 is TGTGCCAGCAGCTGGGATCTTTACAACGAGCAGTACTTC. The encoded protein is CASSWDLYNEQYF. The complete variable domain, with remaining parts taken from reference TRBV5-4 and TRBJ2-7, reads ETGVTQSPTHLIKTRGQQVTLRCSSQSGHNTVSWYQQALGQGPQFIFQYYREEENGRGNFPPRFSGLQFPNYSSELNVNALELDDSALYLCASSWDLYNEQYFGPGTRLTVT.

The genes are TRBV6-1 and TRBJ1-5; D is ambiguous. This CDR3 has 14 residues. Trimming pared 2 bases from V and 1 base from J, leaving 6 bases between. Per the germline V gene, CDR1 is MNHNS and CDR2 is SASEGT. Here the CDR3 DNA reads TGTGCCAGCAGTGAATACTTAAGCAATCAGCCCCAGCATTTT. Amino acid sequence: CASSEYLSNQPQHF.

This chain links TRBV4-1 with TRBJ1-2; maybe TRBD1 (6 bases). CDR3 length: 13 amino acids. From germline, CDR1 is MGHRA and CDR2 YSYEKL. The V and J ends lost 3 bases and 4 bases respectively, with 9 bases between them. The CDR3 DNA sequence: TGCGCCAGCAGCCACGGACAGTCCTATGGCTACACCTTC. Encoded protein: CASSHGQSYGYTF.

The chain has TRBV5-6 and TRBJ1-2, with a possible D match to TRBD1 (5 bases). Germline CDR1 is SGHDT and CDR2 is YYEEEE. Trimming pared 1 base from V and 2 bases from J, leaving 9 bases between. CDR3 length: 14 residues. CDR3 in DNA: TGTGCCAGCAGCTTGTATCAGGGAAACTATGGCTACACCTTC. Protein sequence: CASSLYQGNYGYTF.

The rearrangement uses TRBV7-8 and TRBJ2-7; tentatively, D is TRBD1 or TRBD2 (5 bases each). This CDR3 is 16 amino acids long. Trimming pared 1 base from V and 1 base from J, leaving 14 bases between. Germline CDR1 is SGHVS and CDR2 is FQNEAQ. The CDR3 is CASSLETGTDSYEQYF. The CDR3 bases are TGTGCCAGCAGCTTAGAAACGGGGACGGATTCCTACGAGCAGTACTTC.

The CDR3 nucleotides read TGTGCCAGCAGCGTGATGGGGCTGAACACTGAAGCTTTCTTT. Translated, it gives CASSVMGLNTEAFF. The chain uses TRBV7-9 and TRBJ1-1; TRBD1 is a possible D gene (5 bases). V lost 5 bases, J lost 0 bases, and 10 bases lay in between. The germline CDR1 and CDR2 sequences are SEHNR and FQNEAQ (reference sequence). The CDR3 runs 14 residues.

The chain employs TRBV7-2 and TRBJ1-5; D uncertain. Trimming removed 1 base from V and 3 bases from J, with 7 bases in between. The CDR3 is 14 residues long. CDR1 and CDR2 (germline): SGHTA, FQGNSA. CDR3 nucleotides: TGTGCCAGCAGCTTAGTATCCGTCAATCAGCCCCAGCATTTT. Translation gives CASSLVSVNQPQHF.

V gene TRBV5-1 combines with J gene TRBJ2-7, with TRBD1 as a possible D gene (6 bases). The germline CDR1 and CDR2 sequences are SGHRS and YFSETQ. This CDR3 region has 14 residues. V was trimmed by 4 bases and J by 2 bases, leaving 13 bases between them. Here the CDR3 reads CASSQTGTTYEQYF. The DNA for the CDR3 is TGCGCCAGCAGCCAAACCGGGACAACCTACGAGCAGTACTTC.

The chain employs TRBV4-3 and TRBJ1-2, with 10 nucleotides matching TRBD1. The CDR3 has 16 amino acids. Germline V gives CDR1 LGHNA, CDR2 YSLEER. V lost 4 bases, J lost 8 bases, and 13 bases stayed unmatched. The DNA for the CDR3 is TGCGCCAGCAGCCGTATAGGAGGACAGGGGGTGGAGGGCTACACCTTC. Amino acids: CASSRIGGQGVEGYTF.

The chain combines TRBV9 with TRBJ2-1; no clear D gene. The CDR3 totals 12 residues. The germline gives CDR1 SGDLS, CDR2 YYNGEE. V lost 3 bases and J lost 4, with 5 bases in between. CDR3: CASSGAYNEQFF. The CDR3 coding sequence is TGTGCCAGCAGCGGGGCTTACAATGAGCAGTTCTTC.